This T cell receptor (beta chain) was retrieved from a study of CD8+CD57+ T cells in acquired aplastic anemia. Study at large: DNA from sorted CD4+ and CD8+ cells averaged approximately 3.2 ug. Healthy donor sequencing depth: 9.5 million to 10.8 million CD4+, around 12 million CD8+ reads.

Germline V lookup: CDR1 DFQATT, CDR2 SNEGSKA (reference sequence). This CDR3 spans 14 amino acids. Losses at the gene ends were 2 bases for V and 5 bases for J; bases not matched to a gene: 7. About this clonotype itself: The antigen remains unidentified.

Study-wide points: Patients and controls were found to share fewer than 35 CD8+ CDR3 sequences. Simpson's diversity of CD8+ cells was not significantly different in patients compared with controls.

TCR beta VDJ and CDR3 profiling used genomic DNA as template. Using its own MiXCR run on the reads, TCRdb lists one record per CDR3 protein. Here the sample spans 150,000 to 200,000 distinct CDR3 sequences, roughly 47% being singletons. The V call is TRBV20-1, the J call TRBJ1-2; 8 bases line up with TRBD1. The sequence came from a human donor in good health. The sequencing input was sorted CD4+, CD8+, or CD8+CD57+ T cells (not recorded which) from PBMCs. CDR3 bases: TGCAGTGCTAGACTGGACAGGGATTCTTATGGCTACACCTTC. Its protein product is CSARLDRDSYGYTF.